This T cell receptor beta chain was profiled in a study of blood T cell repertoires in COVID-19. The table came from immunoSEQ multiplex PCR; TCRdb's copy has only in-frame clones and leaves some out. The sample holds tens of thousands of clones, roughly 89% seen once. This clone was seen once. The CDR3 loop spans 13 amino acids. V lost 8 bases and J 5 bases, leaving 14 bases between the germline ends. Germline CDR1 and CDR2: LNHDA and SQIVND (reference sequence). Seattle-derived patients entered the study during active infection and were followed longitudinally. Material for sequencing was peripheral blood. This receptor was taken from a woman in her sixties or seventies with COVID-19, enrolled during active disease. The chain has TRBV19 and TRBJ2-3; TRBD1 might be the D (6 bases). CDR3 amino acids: CASGPPGVDTQYF. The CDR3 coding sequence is TGTGCCAGTGGGCCTCCAGGGGTAGATACGCAGTATTTT.